These T cell receptor beta chains were read from a single sample in a study of T cell responses to AZD1222 COVID-19 vaccine. Method: immunoSEQ multiplex PCR; TCRdb's copy keeps in-frame clones and lacks some. Among 150,000 to 200,000 clones listed, around 93% were seen once. The specimen was peripheral blood, collected on day 0 of AZD1222 vaccination. Receptors were obtained from an adult in good health. Each CDR3 is given with its conserved first and last residue. The D gene is left open where the match is weak. A clone size is listed for some rows: how often the clone was seen (once, few, many), or a class if it is expanded.

cdr3_aa | cdr3_nt | v_call | d_call | j_call | clone_size
CATSDPQGGGQPQHF | TGTGCCACCAGTGATCCTCAAGGGGGTGGACAGCCCCAGCATTTT | TRBV24-1 | . | TRBJ1-5 | .
CASSRKGQNTEAFF | TGTGCCAGCAGCCGCAAGGGACAAAACACTGAAGCTTTCTTT | TRBV7-3 | . | TRBJ1-1 | .
CASSLALTEQYF | TGTGCCAGCAGTTTAGCCCTGACGGAGCAGTATTTT | TRBV2 | . | TRBJ2-3 | .
CASSLEIGGVAKNIQYF | TGTGCCAGCAGCTTGGAAATAGGAGGCGTAGCCAAAAACATTCAGTACTTC | TRBV5-6 | . | TRBJ2-4 | .
CASRLARSDTQYF | TGTGCCAGCAGACTGGCCCGGTCCGATACGCAGTATTTT | TRBV27 | . | TRBJ2-3 | .
CSVVGLAGGWNSYEQYF | TGCAGCGTCGTGGGACTAGCGGGAGGGTGGAACTCCTACGAGCAGTACTTC | TRBV29-1 | TRBD2 | TRBJ2-7 | .
CASSQQGSWSGELFF | TGTGCCAGCAGTCAACAGGGCTCGTGGTCCGGGGAGCTGTTTTTT | TRBV27 | . | TRBJ2-2 | once
CASRKKGQGLYEKLFF | TGTGCCAGCAGAAAAAAGGGACAGGGTCTTTATGAGAAACTGTTTTTT | TRBV27 | TRBD1 | TRBJ1-4 | .
CATSRGRGSNQPQHF | TGTGCCACCAGCAGAGGAAGGGGGAGCAATCAGCCCCAGCATTTT | TRBV15 | . | TRBJ1-5 | .
CASRARVESPLHF | TGTGCCAGTAGGGCCAGGGTCGAATCACCCCTCCACTTT | TRBV19 | . | TRBJ1-6 | .
CASSPDSTDTQYF | TGTGCCAGTAGTCCGGACTCCACAGATACGCAGTATTTT | TRBV19 | . | TRBJ2-3 | .
CASSAGLATQETQYF | TGTGCCAGTAGTGCCGGACTAGCAACTCAAGAGACCCAGTACTTC | TRBV19 | TRBD2 | TRBJ2-5 | .
CASSRDRVVQGYTF | TGTGCCAGCAGTCGGGACAGGGTGGTTCAGGGCTACACCTTC | TRBV6-5 | TRBD1 | TRBJ1-2 | .
CASSQDRLAGSTDTQYF | TGTGCCAGCAGCCAAGATCGGCTAGCGGGGAGCACAGATACGCAGTATTTT | TRBV4-2 | TRBD2 | TRBJ2-3 | .
CASRPPTGEKLFF | TGTGCCAGCAGACCCCCAACCGGAGAAAAACTGTTTTTT | TRBV2 | . | TRBJ1-4 | .
CASSDRRYRAPGTNEKLFF | TGTGCCAGCAGTGATAGGCGGTATCGAGCACCGGGAACTAATGAAAAACTGTTTTTT | TRBV6-1 | . | TRBJ1-4 | .
CASSLVGLALHEQYF | TGTGCCAGCAGCTTAGTGGGACTAGCTCTCCACGAGCAGTACTTC | TRBV7-2 | TRBD2 | TRBJ2-7 | .
CASSFRGGQPQHF | TGTGCCAGCAGTTTTCGGGGGGGTCAGCCCCAGCATTTT | TRBV28 | . | TRBJ1-5 | .
CASSLALMQNEKLFF | TGTGCCAGCAGCTTGGCCTTAATGCAGAATGAAAAACTGTTTTTT | TRBV5-6 | . | TRBJ1-4 | .
CASSLGNGLSYEQYF | TGTGCCAGCAGTTTGGGAAACGGACTGAGCTACGAGCAGTACTTC | TRBV27 | . | TRBJ2-7 | few
CAMSDRAGSPLHF | TGTGCCATGTCGGACAGGGCTGGTTCACCCCTCCACTTT | TRBV6-6 | TRBD1 | TRBJ1-6 | once
CASARLEGSGANVLTF | TGTGCCAGTGCCAGACTAGAAGGCTCTGGGGCCAACGTCCTGACTTTC | TRBV19 | . | TRBJ2-6 | .
CSVRDNYNQPQHF | TGCAGCGTTAGGGACAATTACAATCAGCCCCAGCATTTT | TRBV29-1 | . | TRBJ1-5 | .
CASSQPLPGGTQYF | TGCGCCAGCAGTCAACCCCTGCCTGGAGGTACGCAGTATTTT | TRBV23-1 | . | TRBJ2-3 | .
CASSEQGASSYNSPLHF | TGTGCCAGCAGTGAACAGGGGGCGAGCTCCTATAATTCACCCCTCCACTTT | TRBV6-1 | TRBD1 | TRBJ1-6 | .
CASSKAPSGDTEAFF | TGTGCCAGCAGCAAAGCTCCTTCAGGAGACACTGAAGCTTTCTTT | TRBV9 | . | TRBJ1-1 | .
CAISEWQGAVSTDTQYF | TGTGCCATCAGTGAGTGGCAGGGGGCCGTAAGCACAGATACGCAGTATTTT | TRBV10-3 | TRBD1 | TRBJ2-3 | .
CATSRDLRQEGYGYTF | TGTGCCACCAGCAGAGATTTGAGGCAGGAGGGCTATGGCTACACCTTC | TRBV15 | . | TRBJ1-2 | .
CASSRTGRYGYTF | TGTGCCAGCAGCCGTACAGGGCGTTATGGCTACACCTTC | TRBV12-3/TRBV12-4 | . | TRBJ1-2 | .
CASSLERGVGELFF | TGCGCCAGCAGCCTGGAACGAGGGGTCGGGGAGCTGTTTTTT | TRBV4-1 | . | TRBJ2-2 | .
CASSFEGTGNTIYF | TGTGCCAGCAGTTTTGAAGGGACTGGAAACACCATATATTTT | TRBV28 | . | TRBJ1-3 | .
CSVEDGSYEQYF | TGCAGCGTTGAGGACGGCTCCTACGAGCAGTACTTC | TRBV29-1 | . | TRBJ2-7 | .
CASSVVEVLAGETGELFF | TGTGCCAGCAGCGTAGTGGAGGTATTAGCGGGAGAAACCGGGGAGCTGTTTTTT | TRBV9 | TRBD2 | TRBJ2-2 | .
CASSQDLAGGVSEQFF | TGTGCCAGCAGCCAAGATTTAGCGGGAGGAGTTAGTGAGCAGTTCTTC | TRBV3-1/TRBV3-2 | TRBD2 | TRBJ2-1 | .
CASSRGGDQPQHF | TGTGCCAGCAGCCGGGGAGGGGATCAGCCCCAGCATTTT | TRBV7-8 | . | TRBJ1-5 | .
CATSDLGGFHSWYTF | TGTGCCACCAGTGATTTAGGAGGGTTTCATTCGTGGTACACCTTC | TRBV24-1 | . | TRBJ1-2 | .
CASSQQGRRELFF | TGTGCCAGCAGTCAACAGGGAAGGCGGGAGCTGTTTTTT | TRBV6-2/TRBV6-3 | . | TRBJ2-2 | .
CASRGPGGFEKLFF | TGTGCCAGCAGGGGACCGGGGGGGTTTGAAAAACTGTTTTTT | TRBV28 | . | TRBJ1-4 | .
CASSEGHFSGANVLTF | TGTGCCAGCAGTGAGGGACACTTCTCTGGGGCCAACGTCCTGACTTTC | TRBV2 | . | TRBJ2-6 | .
CASSERGLGEQFF | TGTGCCAGCAGCGAGCGTGGGTTAGGTGAGCAGTTCTTC | TRBV9 | . | TRBJ2-1 | .
CASSLGQNSPLHF | TGTGCCAGCAGCTTGGGACAGAATTCACCCCTCCACTTT | TRBV7-9 | TRBD1 | TRBJ1-6 | .